A selection of T cell receptor beta chains follows, all from one sample in a study of cytomegalovirus exposure and HLA in healthy donors. Sequencing used immunoSEQ multiplex PCR; TCRdb keeps in-frame clones, though not all of them. This table has 150,000 to 200,000 clones, around 81% appearing once. The sample comprised PBMCs. All receptors come from a man between 18 and 29 years old in good health and CMV-seronegative. Each CDR3 is given with its conserved first and last residue. A D gene is named only where the DNA matches it firmly. Clone size appears in some rows only: once, few, many, or a class for an expanded clone.

>TRBD1|TRBJ1-5|TRBV27|14|-
CASSPDRSNQPQHF
TGTGCCAGCAGTCCGGACAGGTCGAATCAGCCCCAGCATTTT
>-|TRBJ1-1|TRBV11-2|13|-
CASSRSMNTEAFF
TGTGCCAGCAGCCGCAGTATGAACACTGAAGCTTTCTTT
>TRBD2|TRBJ2-7|TRBV7-9|15|-
CASSVRAGGTYEQYF
TGTGCCAGCAGCGTGAGAGCGGGAGGTACCTACGAGCAGTACTTC
>-|TRBJ2-1|TRBV2|17|-
CASSLVHSGYAGNEQFF
TGTGCCAGCAGCCTGGTGCATAGCGGTTACGCTGGGAATGAGCAGTTCTTC
>-|TRBJ2-3|TRBV9|21|-
CASSPSSTRTPRWAKTDTQYF
TGTGCCAGCAGCCCATCTTCGACTAGGACGCCCCGGTGGGCGAAAACAGATACGCAGTATTTT
>TRBD1|TRBJ1-2|TRBV6-5|15|-
CASGRQGPQDYGYTF
TGTGCCAGCGGTAGACAGGGGCCCCAAGACTATGGCTACACCTTC
>-|TRBJ2-5|TRBV7-9|12|-
CASSLIAREQYF
TGTGCCAGCAGCTTAATCGCGAGAGAGCAGTACTTC
>TRBD1|TRBJ2-7|TRBV7-2|14|few
CASRPGQGASEQYF
TGTGCCAGCAGACCCGGACAGGGGGCGAGCGAGCAGTACTTC
>-|TRBJ2-1|TRBV2|15|-
CASSEVAGNYNEQFF
TGTGCCAGCAGTGAAGTTGCCGGGAATTACAATGAGCAGTTCTTC
>TRBD1|TRBJ2-5|TRBV5-4|14|-
CASSLGTGQETQYF
TGTGCCAGCAGCCTAGGGACAGGGCAAGAGACCCAGTACTTC
>-|TRBJ2-5|TRBV7-7|14|-
CASSLGEVQETQYF
TGTGCTAGCAGCTTAGGTGAGGTCCAAGAGACCCAGTACTTC
>TRBD2|TRBJ2-3|TRBV27|19|-
CASSLRGLAGGKGTDTQYF
TGTGCCAGCAGTTTGCGGGGACTAGCGGGAGGGAAGGGCACAGATACGCAGTATTTT
>-|TRBJ2-3|TRBV28|14|-
CASSSTGTTDTQYF
TGTGCCAGCAGTTCAACGGGAACCACAGATACGCAGTATTTT
>-|TRBJ2-7|TRBV4-1|15|-
CASSQGGAHSYEQYF
TGCGCCAGCAGCCAGGGAGGTGCCCACTCCTACGAGCAGTACTTC
>-|TRBJ1-1|TRBV4-2|14|-
CASSQLDRNTEAFF
TGTGCCAGCAGCCAACTCGACAGGAACACTGAAGCTTTCTTT
>TRBD1|TRBJ2-7|TRBV2|15|-
CASSENRGGSYEQYF
TGTGCCAGCAGTGAAAACAGGGGTGGCTCCTACGAGCAGTACTTC
>TRBD1|TRBJ2-3|TRBV10-3|14|-
CAISEDRATDTQYF
TGTGCCATCAGTGAGGACAGGGCCACAGATACGCAGTATTTT
>-|TRBJ2-3|TRBV2|15|-
CASSGDWRGTDTQYF
TGTGCCAGCAGTGGTGACTGGCGTGGCACAGATACGCAGTATTTT
>-|TRBJ2-7|TRBV2|12|once
CASSGTVYEQYF
TGTGCCAGCAGTGGAACTGTATACGAGCAGTACTTC
>TRBD2|TRBJ2-6|TRBV6-4|17|-
CASSASGMSYGANVLTF
TGTGCCAGCAGTGCTAGCGGGATGTCTTATGGGGCCAACGTCCTGACTTTC
>TRBD2|TRBJ2-7|TRBV27|15|-
CASSLGLADSYEQYF
TGTGCCAGCAGTTTAGGGCTAGCGGACTCCTACGAGCAGTACTTC
>-|TRBJ1-3|TRBV9|16|-
CASSLLPQSSGNTIYF
TGTGCCAGCAGCCTCCTCCCACAGAGCTCTGGAAACACCATATATTTT
>-|TRBJ2-2|TRBV19|15|-
CASSTRTGRAGELFF
TGTGCCAGTAGTACCCGGACAGGGAGGGCCGGGGAGCTGTTTTTT
>TRBD1|TRBJ1-2|TRBV2|13|-
CASRTGVFYGYTF
TGTGCCAGCAGGACAGGGGTGTTCTATGGCTACACCTTC
>TRBD1|TRBJ2-1|TRBV4-3|18|-
CASSQDPSQGEFYNEQFF
TGCGCCAGCAGCCAAGATCCCTCGCAGGGGGAGTTCTACAATGAGCAGTTCTTC
>-|TRBJ2-5|TRBV12-5|17|once
CASGFGAEDLIQETQYF
TGTGCTAGTGGTTTTGGGGCCGAAGACTTGATCCAAGAGACCCAGTACTTC
>-|TRBJ2-1|TRBV10-3|14|-
CAISESFPSNEQFF
TGTGCCATCAGTGAGTCATTCCCCAGCAATGAGCAGTTCTTC
>-|TRBJ1-6|TRBV12-2|15|-
CASRLVREVASPLHF
TGTGCAAGTCGCTTAGTTCGGGAAGTAGCTTCACCCCTCCACTTT
>-|TRBJ2-2|TRBV29-1|11|-
CSVANTGELFF
TGCAGCGTTGCAAACACCGGGGAGCTGTTTTTT
>-|TRBJ2-7|TRBV10-2|14|-
CASSRSGRPYEQYF
TGCGCCAGCAGCCGCAGTGGGAGACCCTACGAGCAGTACTTC
>TRBD2|TRBJ2-7|TRBV10-2|16|-
CASSVTSGVISTRQYF
TGCGCCAGCAGTGTTACTAGCGGGGTGATATCTACGAGGCAGTACTTC
>-|TRBJ2-7|TRBV28|15|few
CASIPRTPNTYEQYF
TGTGCCAGCATTCCCAGGACACCTAACACCTACGAGCAGTACTTC
>-|TRBJ1-2|TRBV6-1|10|-
CASNRVGYTF
TGTGCCAGCAACAGGGTAGGCTACACCTTC
>-|TRBJ2-1|TRBV7-9|14|-
CASSLDISYNEQFF
TGTGCCAGCAGCTTGGACATCTCCTACAATGAGCAGTTCTTC
>-|TRBJ2-3|TRBV9|12|-
CASSAPQDTQYF
TGTGCCAGCAGCGCCCCCCAAGATACGCAGTATTTT
>-|TRBJ1-5|TRBV27|15|-
CASSLQGQSNQPQHF
TGTGCCAGCAGTTTACAGGGTCAAAGCAATCAGCCCCAGCATTTT
>-|TRBJ1-2|TRBV6-5|13|-
CASSSPGSGGYTF
TGTGCCAGCAGTAGCCCAGGTTCTGGCGGCTACACCTTC